Below, 21 T cell receptor beta chains from the same sample are listed, as sequenced in a study of shared clonotypes between healthy human individuals. Assay used: immunoSEQ multiplex PCR; TCRdb lists only in-frame clones, some missing. The table has 1.5 million to 2.5 million clones, approximately 94% seen once. As defined, naive CD8 cells were CD45RO-negative and positively selected for CCR7, with terminally differentiated effector memory CD45RA+ cells excluded. Sequenced input: naive CD8+ T cells sorted from blood. Every receptor here comes from a man younger than 35 in good health.

The rearrangement joins TRBV2 to TRBJ2-7, with D maybe TRBD1 (6 bases). Germline values: CDR1 SNHLY, CDR2 FYNNEI. V was clipped by 4 bases and J by 3 bases, with 10 bases between them. This CDR3 comprises 13 residues. The CDR3 protein is CASSGTENYEQYF. The CDR3 bases are TGTGCCAGCAGTGGGACAGAAAACTACGAGCAGTACTTC.

V is TRBV11-3 and J is TRBJ2-1, with D hard to call. Trimming stripped 0 bases from V and 7 bases from J, with 7 bases between. Germline CDR1 reads SGHNT; CDR2 reads YENEEA. CDR3 size: 13 residues. The CDR3 DNA follows: TGTGCCAGCAGCTTAGATGGGCGGAATGAGCAGTTCTTC. It translates to CASSLDGRNEQFF.

V and J are TRBV7-9 and TRBJ2-5; D is perhaps TRBD1 or TRBD2 (6 bases each). V was shortened by 3 bases and J by 4 bases, with 12 bases between the two germline ends. This CDR3 is built from 14 residues. Germline V CDR1 and CDR2: SEHNR, FQNEAQ (reference sequence). CDR3 sequence: CASSLRGAGETQYF. The CDR3 nucleotides are TGTGCCAGCAGCTTGAGGGGGGCAGGAGAGACCCAGTACTTC. Combining the CDR3 with reference TRBV7-9 and TRBJ2-5 gives the whole variable domain DTGVSQNPRHKITKRGQNVTFRCDPISEHNRLYWYRQTLGQGPEFLTYFQNEAQLEKSRLLSDRFSAERPKGSFSTLEIQRTEQGDSAMYLCASSLRGAGETQYFGPGTRLLVL.

This clone was found once. The V call is TRBV7-9, the J call TRBJ2-1; 8 nucleotides agree with TRBD2. CDR1 is SEHNR and CDR2 is FQNEAQ in the germline V gene (reference sequence). The CDR3 is 16 residues long. Unmatched junction bases numbered 5, after V lost 0 bases and J lost 4 bases. This CDR3 reads CASSLATGGPYNEQFF. In nucleotides, the CDR3 is TGTGCCAGCAGCTTAGCGACGGGAGGGCCATACAATGAGCAGTTCTTC.

This sequence joins TRBV30 and TRBJ2-1; D remains unclear. The CDR3 has 12 residues. Germline CDR1 GTSNPN, CDR2 SVGIG (reference sequence). Trimming shortened V by 0 bases and J by 8 bases, and 8 bases separated the two germline ends. As DNA, the CDR3 is TGTGCCTGGAGTGTACATTCCGATGAGCAGTTCTTC. Translating gives CAWSVHSDEQFF.

To note about this clone: The sample holds other DNA sequences that translate to the same CDR3. V usage is TRBV9 and J usage is TRBJ2-5; 7 positions agree with TRBD2. The CDR3 spans 14 residues. Trimming cost V 0 bases and J 1 base; bases outside gene matches: 0. CDR1 and CDR2 from the germline V gene are SGDLS and YYNGEE. CDR3 sequence: CASSVGGGQETQYF. The DNA of the CDR3 is TGTGCCAGCAGCGTAGGCGGGGGCCAAGAGACCCAGTACTTC.

As to this clone: Other DNA variants within this sample encode the same CDR3. This sequence joins TRBV19 and TRBJ2-7; D unresolved. The CDR3 extends over 13 amino acids. The germline V gene encodes CDR1 LNHDA and CDR2 SQIVND (reference sequence). V dropped 3 bases and J dropped 1 base, with 7 bases sitting between them. CDR3 DNA: TGTGCCAGTAGTATGTCCGGGTCCTACGAGCAGTACTTC. Translated: CASSMSGSYEQYF. Variable domain in full (rest from reference TRBV19 and TRBJ2-7): DGGITQSPKYLFRKEGQNVTLSCEQNLNHDAMYWYRQDPGQGLRLIYYSQIVNDFQKGDIAEGYSVSREKKESFPLTVTSAQKNPTAFYLCASSMSGSYEQYFGPGTRLTVT.

This rearrangement joins TRBV28 to TRBJ2-5; perhaps TRBD1 as D (6 bases). The V end was cut by 3 bases, the J end by 5 bases, with 16 bases between. The germline gives CDR1 MDHEN, CDR2 SYDVKM. The CDR3 consists of 15 residues. CDR3 protein: CASSFRGPTLETQYF. CDR3 in DNA: TGTGCCAGCAGTTTCAGGGGACCAACATTGGAGACCCAGTACTTC.

The chain has TRBV15 and TRBJ1-1; a weak D match, TRBD1 (5 bases). This CDR3 has 13 amino acids. Per the germline V gene, CDR1 is LNHNV and CDR2 is YYDKDF (reference sequence). CDR3 sequence: CVTVGAPDTEAFF. The CDR3, as DNA: TGTGTCACAGTTGGGGCGCCTGACACTGAAGCTTTCTTT.

The rearrangement uses TRBV6-5 and TRBJ2-1, with TRBD2 matching 10 bases. The length of the CDR3 is 15 residues. Germline trimming cut 6 bases from V and 3 bases from J; bases unmatched to any gene: 5. CDR1 is MNHEY, CDR2 SVGAGI, per germline. This CDR3 reads CASREREGHYNEQFF. Here the CDR3 DNA reads TGTGCCAGCAGGGAGCGGGAGGGCCACTACAATGAGCAGTTCTTC.

The rearrangement links TRBV7-9 to TRBJ2-7; 11 positions agree with TRBD1. The V segment lost 5 bases and the J segment 5 bases; nucleotides outside the gene matches: 5. Germline V lookup: CDR1 SEHNR, CDR2 FQNEAQ (reference sequence). The length of the CDR3 is 14 residues. Here the CDR3 DNA reads TGTGCCAGCAGCGGACAGGGGGCAGGACACGAGCAGTACTTC. The encoded protein is CASSGQGAGHEQYF.

This chain connects TRBV29-1 to TRBJ2-7; D uncertain. CDR3 length: 13 residues. The germline CDR1 and CDR2 sequences are SQVTM and ANQGSEA. The ends were cut back, 5 bases at V and 1 base at J, with 12 bases in the middle. The CDR3 loop is CSVIAGRSYEQYF. The CDR3 bases are TGCAGCGTTATTGCCGGGCGTTCCTACGAGCAGTACTTC.

The CDR3 sequence: CASRSKAGVYNEQFF. DNA of the CDR3: TGTGCCAGCAGATCGAAAGCGGGGGTGTACAATGAGCAGTTCTTC. V is TRBV6-5 and J is TRBJ2-1, with 8 bases identical to TRBD2. Germline V gives CDR1 MNHEY, CDR2 SVGAGI. The CDR3 loop spans 15 amino acids. The trim removed 6 bases at V and 4 bases at J, leaving 8 bases unmatched.

This rearrangement joins TRBV2 to TRBJ2-1; 14 nucleotides line up with TRBD2. Germline CDR1 and CDR2: SNHLY and FYNNEI. V shed 7 bases and J 2 bases; nucleotides not matched to a gene: 7. The CDR3 sequence is 17 residues long. CDR3 protein: CASKATSGGGPYNEQFF. The CDR3, as DNA: TGTGCCAGCAAAGCGACTAGCGGGGGGGGACCCTACAATGAGCAGTTCTTC.

The genes are TRBV6-5 and TRBJ2-1; TRBD1 agrees at 7 bases. CDR3 length equals 14 residues. V shed 6 bases, J shed 3 bases, and the junction held 5 bases outside the gene matches. Looked up from germline, CDR1 is MNHEY and CDR2 is SVGAGI. The CDR3 loop reads CASRTGPNYNEQFF. CDR3 DNA: TGTGCCAGCAGGACAGGGCCAAACTACAATGAGCAGTTCTTC.

This chain joins TRBV6-5 and TRBJ2-7, with 9 bases aligning to TRBD1. Germline loops: CDR1 MNHEY, CDR2 SVGAGI. The CDR3 spans 14 residues. The V segment lost 2 bases and the J segment 7 bases; nucleotides outside the gene matches: 6. In DNA, the CDR3 is TGTGCCAGCAGTTACACGACAGGGGGTGGGGAGCAGTACTTC. This encodes CASSYTTGGGEQYF.

This chain connects TRBV6-5 to TRBJ2-7, with 9 nucleotides matching TRBD2. The junction had 5 bases not matched to a gene; V was cut back by 5 bases and J by 3 bases. CDR1 and CDR2 (germline): MNHEY, SVGAGI. The CDR3 spans 14 residues. CDR3 sequence reads: CASSPLAGDYEQYF. In nucleotides, the CDR3 is TGTGCCAGCAGTCCGTTAGCGGGGGACTACGAGCAGTACTTC.

The V and J genes are TRBV4-1 and TRBJ1-1; a possible D gene is TRBD1 (5 bases). The CDR3 is 15 amino acids. Looked up from germline, CDR1 is MGHRA and CDR2 is YSYEKL. Trimming cost V 4 bases and J 8 bases, with 20 bases left between them. The CDR3 sequence: CASSLRTGTLLEAFF. The CDR3 region has the DNA TGCGCCAGCAGCCTAAGGACCGGGACCCTTCTCGAAGCTTTCTTT.

About this clone: The identical CDR3 is also encoded by other nucleotide sequences in the sample. The gene calls are TRBV10-3 and TRBJ2-7, with a possible D match to TRBD1 (5 bases). The germline CDR1 and CDR2 sequences are ENHRY and SYGVKD. V lost 0 bases, J lost 3 bases, and 9 bases lay in between. The CDR3 is 14 residues long. The DNA of the CDR3 is TGTGCCATCAGTGAGTCCAGGGTGGACTACGAGCAGTACTTC. Protein sequence: CAISESRVDYEQYF.

This rearrangement joins TRBV4-1 to TRBJ1-6; tentatively, D is TRBD1 (5 bases). Germline V gene data show CDR1 as MGHRA and CDR2 as YSYEKL. The V end was cut by 0 bases, the J end by 10 bases, with 16 bases between. The CDR3 is made up of 16 amino acids. CDR3 nucleotides: TGCGCCAGCAGCCAAGATCCGATGGGCGGGGGATCACCCCTCCACTTT. Translated, it gives CASSQDPMGGGSPLHF.

The chain joins TRBV4-2 to TRBJ2-3; 10 bases fit TRBD2. The CDR3 runs 19 residues. Germline V CDR1 and CDR2: LGHNA, YNFKEQ. The V gene end was trimmed by 1 base and the J gene end by 0 bases; junction bases not matched to a gene: 10. The DNA of the CDR3 is TGTGCCAGCAGCCAAGGGAGCGGGGGGGCCTCGATTAGCACAGATACGCAGTATTTT. This gives the protein CASSQGSGGASISTDTQYF.